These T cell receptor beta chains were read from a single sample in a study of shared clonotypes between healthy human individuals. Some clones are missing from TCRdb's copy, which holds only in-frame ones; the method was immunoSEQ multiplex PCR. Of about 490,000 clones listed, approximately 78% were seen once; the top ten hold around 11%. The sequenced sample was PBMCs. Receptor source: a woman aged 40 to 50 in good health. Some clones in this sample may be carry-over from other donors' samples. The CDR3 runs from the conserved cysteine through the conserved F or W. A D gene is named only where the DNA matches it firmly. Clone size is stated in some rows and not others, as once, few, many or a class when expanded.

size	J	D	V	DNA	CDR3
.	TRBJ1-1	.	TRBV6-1	TGTGCCAGCAGTCCCTTAGTAAGGGGAACTGAAGCTTTCTTT	CASSPLVRGTEAFF
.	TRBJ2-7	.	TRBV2	TGTGCCAGCAGTGGGATTATCCCAAATCCCTACGAGCAGTACTTC	CASSGIIPNPYEQYF
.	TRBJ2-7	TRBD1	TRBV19	TGTGCCAGTAGTGCGGGACAGGGGAACGAGCAGTACTTC	CASSAGQGNEQYF
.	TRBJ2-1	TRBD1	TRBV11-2	TGTGCCAGCAGCTTAGCCTTACGACAGGGAGTTTACAATGAGCAGTTCTTC	CASSLALRQGVYNEQFF
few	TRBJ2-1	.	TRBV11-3	TGTGCCAGCAGCGCGGAACTAGTTACTGAGCAGTTCTTC	CASSAELVTEQFF
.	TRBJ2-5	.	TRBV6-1	TGTGCCAGCACCGGACGGCGGGATGGGGAGACCCAGTACTTC	CASTGRRDGETQYF
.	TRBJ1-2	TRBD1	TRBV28	TGTGCCAGCAGTTCAGCCGGACAGGGTAGTTACTATGGCTACACCTTC	CASSSAGQGSYYGYTF
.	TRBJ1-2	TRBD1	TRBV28	TGTGCCAGCAGTGAGACAGGGATTAGGGATGGCTACACCTTC	CASSETGIRDGYTF
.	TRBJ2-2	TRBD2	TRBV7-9	TGTGCCAGCAGCTTGGGACTAGCGGCGAACACCGGGGAGCTGTTTTTT	CASSLGLAANTGELFF
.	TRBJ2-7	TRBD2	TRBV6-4	TGTGCCAGCAGTGACTTTTCTTTCGGACTAGCGGGAGGTCCCTACGAGCAGTACTTC	CASSDFSFGLAGGPYEQYF
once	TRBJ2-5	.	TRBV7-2	TGTGCCAGCAGCTTCGGGCTAGCCGCGGAGACCCAGTACTTC	CASSFGLAAETQYF
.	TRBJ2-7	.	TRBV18	TGTGCCAGCTCACCCCCAGCGGCCTACGAGCAGTACTTC	CASSPPAAYEQYF
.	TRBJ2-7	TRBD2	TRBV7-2	TGTGCCAGCAGCAAGGGACTAGCGGGAGGGCCCAGTGAGCAGTACTTC	CASSKGLAGGPSEQYF
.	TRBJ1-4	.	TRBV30	TGTGCCTGGAGTGTTCTTGGGGATGAACTGTTTTTT	CAWSVLGDELFF
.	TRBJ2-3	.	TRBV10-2	TGCGCCAGCAGTCGGACTACCTCCAACACAGATACGCAGTATTTT	CASSRTTSNTDTQYF
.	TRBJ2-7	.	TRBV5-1	TGCGCCAGCAGCTTAGAACCCTACGAGCAGTACTTC	CASSLEPYEQYF
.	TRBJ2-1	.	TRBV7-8	TGTGCCAGCAGCACCCGCTTAGCTGTGGATGAGCAGTTCTTC	CASSTRLAVDEQFF
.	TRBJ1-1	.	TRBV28	TGTGCCAGCACCAATAGTTACACAGGGTTCACTGAAGCTTTCTTT	CASTNSYTGFTEAFF
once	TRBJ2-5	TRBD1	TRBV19	TGTGCCAGTAGTCCCCGGACAGGGGGCGGGGAGACCCAGTACTTC	CASSPRTGGGETQYF
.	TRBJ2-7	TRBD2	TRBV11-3	TGTGCCAGCAGCTCGCTAGCGGGAGGGGGCGAGCAGTACTTC	CASSSLAGGGEQYF
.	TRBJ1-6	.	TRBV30	TGTGCCTGGGGACGTCGGAGCTCCTATAATTCACCCCTCCACTTT	CAWGRRSSYNSPLHF
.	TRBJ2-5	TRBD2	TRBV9	TGTGCCAGCAGCGTAGGGGCTAGCGGGATCGGAGAGACCCAGTACTTC	CASSVGASGIGETQYF
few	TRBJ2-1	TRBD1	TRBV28	TGTGCCAGCAGTTTAAACGAGGGGGCGAGGGGCTACAATGAGCAGTTCTTC	CASSLNEGARGYNEQFF
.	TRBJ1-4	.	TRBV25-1	TGTGCCAGCAGTGTAGGGGATGCTGAAAAACTGTTTTTT	CASSVGDAEKLFF
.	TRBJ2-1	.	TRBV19	TGTGCCAGTAGTCCGGATTGGGGGGCGAGTGAGCAGTTCTTC	CASSPDWGASEQFF
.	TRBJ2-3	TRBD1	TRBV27	TGTGCCAGCAATCGCCAGGGGGCGGTCACAGATACGCAGTATTTT	CASNRQGAVTDTQYF